This T cell receptor (beta chain) was identified in a study of blood T cells in healthy people across ages. Next came a second PCR, run for about 7 to 12 cycles, which used a sample-barcoded 5' primer along with a J-beta primer mix. TCRdb analysed the 5' RACE reads with MiXCR anew, one entry per CDR3 protein. The data show about 1,600,000 distinct CDR3 sequences, about 40% seen once. Germline CDR1 reads MNHNY; CDR2 reads SVGAGI (reference sequence). This CDR3 has 16 amino acids. Trimming stripped 0 bases from V and 8 bases from J, with 17 bases between. On this clonotype: Its antigen is undetermined.

Study-wide results and caveats: Per million T cells, TCR beta diversity dropped about linearly as age rose.

Each donor had 8 to 10 milliliters of peripheral blood drawn. At least 7 million PBMCs were isolated per sample. This sequence joins TRBV6-6 and TRBJ2-1; a weak D match, TRBD2 (5 bases). Sequencing used blood. The receptor was derived from a woman aged 18-29 years in good health. The CDR3, as DNA: TGTGCCAGCAGTTACTCGAGTGGCAGGAGGCTGGATGAGCAGTTCTTC. This gives the protein CASSYSSGRRLDEQFF.